This T cell receptor (beta chain) was recovered during a study of T cells in women clearing cervical HPV infection. Study context: No precancer developed; the control's incident HPV16 infection cleared within 12 months. With HLA typing for only a few women, HLA confounding remains possible. Study-level findings and limits: A classifier using richness and V gene abundances reached an AUC of 0.83.

Here immunoSEQ multiplex PCR was the method, and the copy in TCRdb shows in-frame clones only, minus some. Its table records about 30,000 clones. As to this clone: As yet, its antigen is unknown. The CDR3 goes on 3 residues after the read ends, and that part is filled in from the germline J gene.

CDR1 is SGHRS and CDR2 is YFSETQ in the germline V gene. The CDR3 covers 16 residues. The chain uses TRBV5-1 and TRBJ2-2; the match to TRBD1 covers 9 bases. The clonotype was recovered from a woman aged 18 to 75 with a cervical HPV16 infection that either progressed to CIN3+ or cleared (not recorded which). The specimen sequenced was blood buffy coat. CDR3 DNA (partial): TGCGCCAGCAGCTCCCTACCCGGGACAGGGAATTCACCG. Translating gives CASSSLPGTGNSP. The whole CDR3 reads CASSSLPGTGNSPLFF.